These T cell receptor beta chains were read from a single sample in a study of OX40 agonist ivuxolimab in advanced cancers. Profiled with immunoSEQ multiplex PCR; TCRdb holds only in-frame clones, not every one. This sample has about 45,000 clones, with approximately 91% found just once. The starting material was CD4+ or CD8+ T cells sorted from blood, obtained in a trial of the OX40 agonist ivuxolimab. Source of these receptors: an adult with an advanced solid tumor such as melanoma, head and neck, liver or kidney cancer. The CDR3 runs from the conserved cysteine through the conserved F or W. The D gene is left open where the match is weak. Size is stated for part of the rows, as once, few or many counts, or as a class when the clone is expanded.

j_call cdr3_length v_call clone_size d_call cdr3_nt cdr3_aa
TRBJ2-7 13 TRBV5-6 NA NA TGTGCCAGCAGCTTGTATCTGGCCTACGAGCAGTACTTC CASSLYLAYEQYF
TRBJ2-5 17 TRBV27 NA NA TGTGCCAGCAGCCGCTTAGGGCCCCTGGTGGGCCAAGAGACCCAGTACTTC CASSRLGPLVGQETQYF
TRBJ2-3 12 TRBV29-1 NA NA TGCAGCGTTGTGGCTAGAACAGATACGCAGTATTTT CSVVARTDTQYF
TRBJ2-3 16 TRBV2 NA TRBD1 TGTGCCAGCAAGAAGGACAGGGCTACCTCCACAGATACGCAGTATTTT CASKKDRATSTDTQYF
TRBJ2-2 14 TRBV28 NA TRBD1 TGTGCCAGCAGTTCAAGACAGGGGTCGGGGGAGCTGTTTTTT CASSSRQGSGELFF
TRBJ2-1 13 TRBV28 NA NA TGTGCCAGCAGTTTGCGGGCCTACAATGAGCAGTTCTTC CASSLRAYNEQFF
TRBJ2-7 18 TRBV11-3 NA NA TGTGCCAGCAGTCCCCGGGAACCCAAGACTAGGGGGTTCTACGAGCAGTACTTC CASSPREPKTRGFYEQYF
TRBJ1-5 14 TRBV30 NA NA TGTGCCTGGAGTGAAGGGACTAGCAATCAGCCCCAGCATTTT CAWSEGTSNQPQHF
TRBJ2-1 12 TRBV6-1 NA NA TGTGCCAGCAGTGACAATTACAATGAGCAGTTCTTC CASSDNYNEQFF
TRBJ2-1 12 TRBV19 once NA TGTGCCAGTAGTACGGGACCTAATGAGCAGTTCTTC CASSTGPNEQFF
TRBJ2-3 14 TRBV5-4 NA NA TGTGCCAGCAGACTGAACGAGAGGCTAGATACGCAGTATTTT CASRLNERLDTQYF